This T cell receptor (beta chain) originates from a study of blood T cell repertoires in COVID-19. For the study at large: Samples taken during acute and convalescent COVID-19 were collected in the United States, Italy and Spain. PBMCs, B-cell-depleted T cells, or T cells were the source of the cDNA or gDNA that made up the material.

In the study's own analysis: Scientists estimated how many nucleated cells there were by amplifying reference gene primers. Generated by immunoSEQ multiplex PCR, the TCRdb table keeps only in-frame clones and is missing some. Clonal size and the V and J genes are those of that table, whereas D and trimming came from the DNA. The repertoire consists of about 120,000 clones, with roughly nine tenths occurring once and the leading ten covering around 3.8%. Looked up from germline, CDR1 is MRHNA and CDR2 is SNTAGT. The V end was cut by 4 bases, the J end by 4 bases, with 9 bases between. This CDR3 spans 13 amino acids.

The sequence derives from a man in his fifties or sixties with active COVID-19. The V call is TRBV6-4, the J call TRBJ2-3, with D tentatively TRBD1 (6 bases). The sample consisted of peripheral blood. This chain's CDR3 is CASSVGAADTQYF. CDR3 sequence (DNA): TGTGCCAGCAGTGTGGGGGCTGCAGATACGCAGTATTTT.